This T cell receptor (beta chain) was profiled in a study of blood T cell repertoires in COVID-19. TCRdb keeps only in-frame clones here, not all; method: immunoSEQ multiplex PCR. This sample carries approximately 200,000 clones, roughly 77% of them seen once, and the ten largest clones take around 5.4%. CDR3 length equals 18 residues. The germline V gene encodes CDR1 SGHRS and CDR2 YFSETQ. Trimming stripped 0 bases from V and 1 base from J, with 19 bases between. The rearrangement joins TRBV5-1 to TRBJ1-1; D is perhaps TRBD1 (5 bases). Material for sequencing was peripheral blood. This TCR came from a woman aged 40 to 50 with COVID-19, enrolled during active disease. CDR3 in amino acids: CASSLESRGGSGNTEAFF. The CDR3 DNA sequence: TGCGCCAGCAGCTTGGAGAGTCGTGGGGGGTCGGGGAACACTGAAGCTTTCTTT.